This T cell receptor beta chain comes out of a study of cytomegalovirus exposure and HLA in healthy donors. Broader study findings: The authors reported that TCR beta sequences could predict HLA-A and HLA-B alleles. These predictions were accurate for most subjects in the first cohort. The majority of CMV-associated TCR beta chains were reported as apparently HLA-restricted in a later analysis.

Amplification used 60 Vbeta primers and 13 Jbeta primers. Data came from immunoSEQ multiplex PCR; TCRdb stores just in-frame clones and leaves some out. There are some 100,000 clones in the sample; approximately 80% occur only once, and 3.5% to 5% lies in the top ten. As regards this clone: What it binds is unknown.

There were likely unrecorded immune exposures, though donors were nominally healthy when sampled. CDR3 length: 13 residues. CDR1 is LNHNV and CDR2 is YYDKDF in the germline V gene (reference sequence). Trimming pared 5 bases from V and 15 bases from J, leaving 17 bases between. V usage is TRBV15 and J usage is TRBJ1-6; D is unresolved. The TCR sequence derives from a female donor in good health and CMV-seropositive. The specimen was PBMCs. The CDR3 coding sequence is TGTGCCACCAGCGCGGGAGATAAGGCCAACCTCCACTTT. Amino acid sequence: CATSAGDKANLHF.